This T cell receptor beta chain was sequenced for a study of cytomegalovirus exposure and HLA in healthy donors. Study conclusions and caveats: In a later analysis, HLA-associated beta chains showed higher expansion and lower generation probabilities than comparable chains.

V gave up 5 bases and J gave up 1 base; unmatched junction bases: 5. The CDR3 sequence is 14 residues long. Germline values: CDR1 LNHDA, CDR2 SQIVND (reference sequence). Concerning this clone itself: What it binds is unknown.

The PCR had 60 Vbeta and 13 Jbeta primers. This table comes from immunoSEQ multiplex PCR, and its TCRdb copy is limited to in-frame clones, with some not included. This sample's table reports around 80,000 clones. The receptor was derived from a man in his forties in good health and CMV-seronegative. The sequenced sample consisted of PBMCs. The V and J genes are TRBV19 and TRBJ2-7; TRBD1 aligns across 7 bases. The CDR3 spells CASSSRTGSYEQYF. Here the CDR3 DNA reads TGTGCCAGTAGTTCTCGGACAGGTTCCTACGAGCAGTACTTC.